Below, 2 T cell receptor beta chains from the same sample are listed, as sequenced in a study of T-cell reconstitution after alpha-beta-depleted transplantation in children. Preparation of the TCRbeta library involved a method that used unique molecular identifiers. From the PCR reads, TCRdb called clonotypes with MiXCR, one entry per CDR3 protein. The data show hundreds of thousands of distinct CDR3 sequences, approximately 11% seen once. The specimen was PBMCs, collected before TCRalphabeta/CD19-depleted stem cell transplant. These receptors were collected from a child under two years old with acute myeloid leukemia, due to receive a stem cell transplant.

Points on this clonotype: A much more abundant neighbour one base away suggests this may be a read error. This chain connects TRBV28 to TRBJ2-5; 7 bases line up with TRBD1. Per germline, CDR1 MDHEN and CDR2 SYDVKM. The CDR3 is 14 amino acids. The CDR3 DNA is TGTGCCAGCAGTTCAGGGGGACGGCAAGAGACCCAGTCCTTC. Translated: CASSSGGRQETQSF.

In this sample, this clonotype turned up many times. The chain joins TRBV12-3 or TRBV12-4 to TRBJ2-7; D is unclear. The V end lost 4 bases, the J end lost 3 bases, and 22 bases lay between the germline ends. The CDR3 consists of 17 residues. The CDR3 loop reads CASSSQKPRLGFYEQYF. The CDR3 DNA is TGTGCCAGCAGTTCACAGAAACCGCGATTGGGTTTCTACGAGCAGTACTTC.